This T cell receptor (beta chain) was recovered during a study of vaccination and CD4 T cells after COVID-19. Study context: Across the group, participants received two doses of either BNT162b2 or mRNA-1273 vaccine. Overlapping SARS-CoV-2, HCoV-NL63, HCoV-OC43 and HCoV-229E spike peptides stimulated the cells.

Germline V CDR1 and CDR2: ENHRY, SYGVKD. V lost 11 bases, J lost 0 bases, and 7 bases stayed unmatched. The CDR3 spans 13 residues. Scientists ran DNA taken from cultured CD4+ T cells through the Oncomine TCR Beta short-read assay for sequencing. TCRdb reanalysed the PCR reads using MiXCR and keeps one entry per CDR3 protein. The sample gives approximately 12,000 distinct CDR3 sequences, around 50% of which show up once; 30% is in the top ten. The treatment: approximately 11-day PBMC culture with coronavirus spike peptide pools or control peptides (ViraFEST assay). Positive PCR tests were logged from March through December 2020, ahead of US Alpha, Beta and Delta variants. As concerns this clonotype: Its antigen is not identified.

The chain joins TRBV10-3 to TRBJ2-7, with 7 nucleotides matching TRBD1. Sequenced input: CD4+ T cells from blood, cultured in vitro. The clonotype comes from a human donor who had recovered from COVID-19. The DNA for the CDR3 is TGTGCCGCCTCGGGACAGCCCTCCTACGAGCAGTACTTC. It encodes CAASGQPSYEQYF.